Sequencing of this TCR beta chain was carried out in a study of blood T cell repertoires in COVID-19. On the study more broadly: Spain, Italy and the United States supplied samples that represented acute and convalescent COVID-19. From T cells, B-cell-depleted T cells, or PBMCs came the material, which was cDNA or gDNA.

Original handling: It was from reference gene primer amplification that nucleated cell counts were estimated. Only in-frame clones appear in the TCRdb table, and some are missing; sequencing was by immunoSEQ multiplex PCR. V and J calls and clone size come straight from that table; D and trimming were deduced from the DNA. The top ten clones hold approximately 7.3% of a sample with roughly 350,000 clones, about nine tenths of them seen once. For this clone: Other DNA sequences in the same sample also yield this CDR3.

Material for sequencing was peripheral blood. This receptor was identified in a woman aged 70-85 years with COVID-19, enrolled during active disease.

The CDR3 sequence: CATSDLYEQYF. For the CDR3, the DNA is TGTGCCACCAGTGACCTCTACGAGCAGTACTTC. The V gene is TRBV24-1, the J gene TRBJ2-7; no definite D call. The CDR3 extends over 11 amino acids. V lost 4 bases and J lost 3, with 3 bases in between. In germline, CDR1 is KGHDR, CDR2 SFDVKD.